These T cell receptor beta chains were read from a single sample in a study of CD8 T cells in ankylosing spondylitis. TCRdb called the 5' RACE reads again in MiXCR, with one record for every CDR3 protein. The sample lists 250,000 or so distinct CDR3 sequences; about 11% were seen once. Sample: blood, either unsorted or a sorted T cell fraction (not recorded which). The source of these receptors is a male donor with ankylosing spondylitis or in good health (not recorded which). The CDR3 runs from the conserved cysteine through the conserved F or W. A D gene is named only where the DNA matches it firmly. The size entry is marked missing in some rows and otherwise reads once, few, many or a size class.

abundance	v_gene	d_gene	j_gene	CDR3nt	CDR3aa
many	TRBV9	NA	TRBJ1-1	TGTGCCAGCAGCGTAGTTCCGACCGCTTCGGGGGCTGAAGCTTTCTTT	CASSVVPTASGAEAFF
many	TRBV5-1	NA	TRBJ2-5	TGCGCCAGCAGCCTGGAACCAGTGGCGTACCAAGAGACCCAGTACTTC	CASSLEPVAYQETQYF
NA	TRBV11-1	TRBD1	TRBJ2-7	TGTGCCAGCAGCTTACGTGGACAGGGAACGACCGAGCAGTACTTC	CASSLRGQGTTEQYF
NA	TRBV28	TRBD1	TRBJ2-7	TGTGCCAGCAGTCTCAGCCCGGGACAGGGGGATCACGAGCAGTACTTC	CASSLSPGQGDHEQYF
NA	TRBV7-9	TRBD2	TRBJ2-3	TGTGCCAGCAGCCCGGGGGTAGCGGGAGTTTCGGATACGCAGTATTTT	CASSPGVAGVSDTQYF
NA	TRBV12-5	NA	TRBJ2-3	TGTGCTAGTGGCACGGCTTTCCTGGTGGGACGGAGCACAGATACGCAGTATTTT	CASGTAFLVGRSTDTQYF
medium-sized	TRBV5-1	NA	TRBJ1-1	TGCGCCAGCAGCCCGCAGTGGCGGGGGAGGAACACTGAAGCTTTCTTT	CASSPQWRGRNTEAFF
few	TRBV4-2	TRBD2	TRBJ2-3	TGTGCCAGCAGCCAAAGTGGGGGGAGGGCCACAGATACGCAGTATTTT	CASSQSGGRATDTQYF
many	TRBV7-7	TRBD1	TRBJ2-3	TGTGCCAGCAGCCCCGGGACAGGGGACAATACGCAGTATTTT	CASSPGTGDNTQYF
many	TRBV5-1	TRBD2	TRBJ2-2	TGCGCCAGCAGCTTGATTGGCGGGAGGGAGACCGGGGAGCTGTTTTTT	CASSLIGGRETGELFF
many	TRBV18	NA	TRBJ2-1	TGTGCCAGCTCCCAAGGGGGGAATGAGCAGTTCTTC	CASSQGGNEQFF
NA	TRBV20-1	TRBD2	TRBJ2-1	TGCAGTGCTAGCGACTGGGCGGGAGGGAAAGGTGAGCAGTTCTTC	CSASDWAGGKGEQFF
few	TRBV12-3/TRBV12-4	TRBD2	TRBJ2-2	TGTGCCAGCAGTAATCCGGGACTAGCATTCACCGGGGAGCTGTTTTTT	CASSNPGLAFTGELFF
many	TRBV28	TRBD2	TRBJ2-1	TGTGCCAGCAGAGGGACTAGCGAATCCTACAATGAGCAGTTCTTC	CASRGTSESYNEQFF
NA	TRBV5-1	NA	TRBJ2-2	TGCGCCAGCAGGAGGACGGGGAACACCGGGGAGCTGTTTTTT	CASRRTGNTGELFF
many	TRBV7-8	TRBD1	TRBJ1-5	TGTGCCAGCAGCATGGACAGGGGGATATATAGCAATCAGCCCCAGCATTTT	CASSMDRGIYSNQPQHF
NA	TRBV3-1	NA	TRBJ2-2	TGTGCCTGCAGCCGAGGGTTCGAGGGGACGGTCACCGGGGAGCTGTTTTTT	CACSRGFEGTVTGELFF
NA	TRBV7-9	NA	TRBJ1-1	TGTGCCAGCAGCCTAGCCGCTGCGGGCCGTGGCACTGAAGCTTTCTTT	CASSLAAAGRGTEAFF
many	TRBV7-3	NA	TRBJ2-2	TGTGCCAGCAGTAGGGGGGCAAGCACCGGGGAGCTGTTTTTT	CASSRGASTGELFF
many	TRBV12-5	TRBD1	TRBJ1-2	TGTGCTAGTGGTACCGGACAGGGGGCTGGGGGCTATGGCTACACCTTC	CASGTGQGAGGYGYTF
many	TRBV6-5	NA	TRBJ1-6	TGTGCCAGCAGTTACGTCCGGGGTACAGGGTCACCCCTCCACTTT	CASSYVRGTGSPLHF
few	TRBV5-1	NA	TRBJ2-5	TGCGCCAGCAGCGAAGACCCAGCCCAAGAGACCCAGTACTTC	CASSEDPAQETQYF
many	TRBV24-1	NA	TRBJ2-3	TGTGCCACCAGTGACGATGGGGATACGCAGTATTTT	CATSDDGDTQYF
few	TRBV24-1	NA	TRBJ2-1	TGTGCCACCAGTCCCAGCGGAACCTACAATGAGCAGTTCTTC	CATSPSGTYNEQFF
NA	TRBV5-1	TRBD2	TRBJ2-1	TGCGCCAGCAGCTGGTGGAGACTAGCGGGAGCTATGGCCTACAATGAGCAGTTCTTC	CASSWWRLAGAMAYNEQFF
many	TRBV3-1	TRBD1	TRBJ2-7	TGTGCCAGCGGGGCTACAGGGGCTGGCGAGCAGTACTTC	CASGATGAGEQYF
many	TRBV12-3/TRBV12-4	NA	TRBJ2-4	TGTGCCAGCAGCTGTCCCGACAGCCTTTTAATCATAGCCAAAAACATTCAGTACTTC	CASSCPDSLLIIAKNIQYF
many	TRBV3-1	NA	TRBJ2-1	TGTGCCAGCACCCCAGACAGGCAGCTCTACAATGAGCAGTTCTTC	CASTPDRQLYNEQFF
many	TRBV6-5	TRBD1	TRBJ1-6	TGTGCCAGCAGTTCAGGGGGGCGTGCCTATAATTCACCCCTCCACTTT	CASSSGGRAYNSPLHF
NA	TRBV4-1	TRBD2	TRBJ2-4	TGCGCCAGCAGCCACGCCCGGCTAGCGGGGGGTCCTCTAGCCAAAAACATTCAGTACTTC	CASSHARLAGGPLAKNIQYF
many	TRBV29-1	NA	TRBJ2-3	TGCAGCGTTCGCGGGGTAAACACAGATACGCAGTATTTT	CSVRGVNTDTQYF
NA	TRBV11-2	NA	TRBJ1-3	TGTGCCAGCAGCTTACGCGTCGGGACTGGAAACACCATATATTTT	CASSLRVGTGNTIYF
many	TRBV6-1	TRBD1	TRBJ2-7	TGTGCCAGCAGTGAACACCCGACAGGGGTACCTAACGAGCAGTACTTC	CASSEHPTGVPNEQYF
many	TRBV29-1	NA	TRBJ2-1	TGCAGCGTGTCTACTAGTTTTGAGCAGTTCTTC	CSVSTSFEQFF
NA	TRBV28	NA	TRBJ2-1	TGTGCCAGCAGTTTTTATAGCGACTACAATGAGCAGTTCTTC	CASSFYSDYNEQFF
many	TRBV5-1	NA	TRBJ2-7	TGCGCCAGCAGCTTGTGGGCAGAACCTTCCTACGAGCAGTACTTC	CASSLWAEPSYEQYF